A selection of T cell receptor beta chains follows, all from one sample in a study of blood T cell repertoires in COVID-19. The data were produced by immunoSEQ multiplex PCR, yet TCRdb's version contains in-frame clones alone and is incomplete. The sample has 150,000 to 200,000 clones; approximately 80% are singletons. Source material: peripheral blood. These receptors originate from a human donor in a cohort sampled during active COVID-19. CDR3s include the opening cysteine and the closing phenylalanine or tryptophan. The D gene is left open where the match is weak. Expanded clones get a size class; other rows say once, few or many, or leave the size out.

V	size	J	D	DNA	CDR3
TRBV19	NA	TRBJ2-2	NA	TGTGCCAGTAGTATTTTCTCGGGACATCACACCGGGGAGCTGTTTTTT	CASSIFSGHHTGELFF
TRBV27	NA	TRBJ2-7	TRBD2	TGTGCCAGCAGTTTAGCGGGAGGGCCTCTTGAGCAGTACTTC	CASSLAGGPLEQYF
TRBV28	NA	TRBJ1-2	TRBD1	TGTGCCAGCAGCCAACCGGGGACAGTTGGTTCATCTGGCTACACCTTC	CASSQPGTVGSSGYTF
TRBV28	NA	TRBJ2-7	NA	TGTGCCAGCAGTCCGCAGGACAGTATTTCCTACGAGCAGTACTTC	CASSPQDSISYEQYF
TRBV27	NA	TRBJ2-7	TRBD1	TGTGCCAGTGGGACAGGGAATGTTCCCTACGAGCAGTACTTC	CASGTGNVPYEQYF
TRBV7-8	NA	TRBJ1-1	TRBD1	TGTGCCAGCAGCCCCGGGACAGGGGTTGAAGCTTTCTTT	CASSPGTGVEAFF
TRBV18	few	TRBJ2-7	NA	TGTGCCAGCTCCCCTAGATACTACGAGCAGTACTTC	CASSPRYYEQYF
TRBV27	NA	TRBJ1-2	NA	TGTGCCAGCAGTTTGGACAAATCCTATGGCTACACCTTC	CASSLDKSYGYTF
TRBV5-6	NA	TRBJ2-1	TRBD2	TGTGCCAGCAGCCCCGGGACTAGCCCAGTCAATGAGCAGTTCTTC	CASSPGTSPVNEQFF
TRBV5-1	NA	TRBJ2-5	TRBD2	TGCGCCAGCAGCCGATCCGGGACTAGCGGGGAGAGAGTTGACTTC	CASSRSGTSGERVDF
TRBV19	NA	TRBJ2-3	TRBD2	TGTGCCAGTAGTTCTAGCGGGAGCGGCCCAGATACGCAGTATTTT	CASSSSGSGPDTQYF
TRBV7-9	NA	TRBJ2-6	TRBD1	TGTGCCAGCAGCCCCCGACAGGGGGCAGACTCTGGGGCCAACGTCCTGACTTTC	CASSPRQGADSGANVLTF
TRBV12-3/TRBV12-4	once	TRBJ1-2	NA	TGTGCCAGCACCCCGGACGGGGTGGATGGCTACACCTTC	CASTPDGVDGYTF
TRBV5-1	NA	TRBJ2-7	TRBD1	TGCGCCAGCAGCGCCCTCGGGACAGGGAACTCCTACGAGCAGTACTTC	CASSALGTGNSYEQYF
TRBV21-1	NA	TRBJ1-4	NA	TGTGCCACGCTCTTTCCCGGGACAGTGAACGAAAAACTGTTTTTT	CATLFPGTVNEKLFF
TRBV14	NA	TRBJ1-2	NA	TGTGCCAGCAGCCAAGACCCGGCGGTCCCTAACTATGGCTACACCTTC	CASSQDPAVPNYGYTF
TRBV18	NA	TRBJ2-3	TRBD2	TGTGCCAGCTCCCTCGCCGGGACTAGCGGAGCCGGGGGCACAGATACGCAGTATTTT	CASSLAGTSGAGGTDTQYF
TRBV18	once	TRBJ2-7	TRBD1	TGTGCCAGCTCACCTGGACAGGTGTACGAGCAGTACTTC	CASSPGQVYEQYF
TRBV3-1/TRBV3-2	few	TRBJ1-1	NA	TGTGCCAGCAGCCAAGCCATCCTGAACACTGAAGCTTTCTTT	CASSQAILNTEAFF
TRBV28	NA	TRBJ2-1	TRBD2	TGTGCCAGCAGTTCCCCGGGACTAGCGGCGTACAATGAGCAGTTCTTC	CASSSPGLAAYNEQFF
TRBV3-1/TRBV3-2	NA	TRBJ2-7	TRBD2	TGTGCCAGCAGCCGCGGGACTAGCGGGGACTACGAGCAGTACTTC	CASSRGTSGDYEQYF
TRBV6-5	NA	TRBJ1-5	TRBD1	TGTGCCAGCAGTTACTCGACAGGGGTCAATCAGCCCCAGCATTTT	CASSYSTGVNQPQHF
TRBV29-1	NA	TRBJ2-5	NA	TGCAGCGTTGAAGACCTGACGAGGCTACAAGAGACCCAGTACTTC	CSVEDLTRLQETQYF
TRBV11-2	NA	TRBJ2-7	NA	TGTGCCAGCAGCTTAGACGAACTAGCTTCCTACGAGCAGTACTTC	CASSLDELASYEQYF
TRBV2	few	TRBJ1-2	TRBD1	TGTGCCAGCAGTGAAGGGGACAGCAACTATGGCTACACCTTC	CASSEGDSNYGYTF
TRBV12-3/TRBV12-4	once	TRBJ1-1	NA	TGTGCCAGCAGAACGGTTACTGAAGCTTTCTTT	CASRTVTEAFF
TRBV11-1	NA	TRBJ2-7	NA	TGTGCCAGCAGCTCGAGCTCCTACGAGCAGTACTTC	CASSSSSYEQYF
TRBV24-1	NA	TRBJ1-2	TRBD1	TGTGCCACCAGTGATTCCCACAGGGGTCAGAACTATGGCTACACCTTC	CATSDSHRGQNYGYTF
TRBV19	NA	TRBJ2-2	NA	TGTGCCAGTAGATGGGACACCAACACCGGGGAGCTGTTTTTT	CASRWDTNTGELFF
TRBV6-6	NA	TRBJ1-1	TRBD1	TGTGCCAGCAGACTGGACAGGGGGCTGGGGAACACTGAAGCTTTCTTT	CASRLDRGLGNTEAFF
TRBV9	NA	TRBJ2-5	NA	TGTGCCAGCAGCCTACAGGGAAGTTGGGAGACCCAGTACTTC	CASSLQGSWETQYF
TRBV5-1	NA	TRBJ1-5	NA	TGCGCCAGCAGCTTGGGAGATCATAGCAATCAGCCCCAGCATTTT	CASSLGDHSNQPQHF
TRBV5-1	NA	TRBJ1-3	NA	TGCGCCAGCAGATCGGACAGCGCTGGAAACACCATATATTTT	CASRSDSAGNTIYF
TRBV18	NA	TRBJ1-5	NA	TGTGCCAGCTCATCTCGACAGGCCAATAGCAATCAGCCCCAGCATTTT	CASSSRQANSNQPQHF
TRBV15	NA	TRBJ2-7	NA	TGTGCCACCAGCAGAGACGGGCGGAGGGCCTACGAGCAGTACTTC	CATSRDGRRAYEQYF
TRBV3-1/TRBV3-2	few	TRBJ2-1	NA	TGTGCCAGCAGCCGAGGTAATGAGCAGTTCTTC	CASSRGNEQFF
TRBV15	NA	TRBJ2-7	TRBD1	TGTGCCACCAGCAGCCCGGGACAGCAAATCTACGAGCAGTACTTC	CATSSPGQQIYEQYF
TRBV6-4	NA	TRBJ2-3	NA	TGTGCCAGCAGGGCCCCCCGTGGGCCGTGGATCACAGATACGCAGTATTTT	CASRAPRGPWITDTQYF
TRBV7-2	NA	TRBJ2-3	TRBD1	TGTGCCAGCAGGCGGGACAGGAGCACAGATACGCAGTATTTT	CASRRDRSTDTQYF
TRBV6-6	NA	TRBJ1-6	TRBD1	TGTGCCAGCAGTCCCACGGGACAGCGAAATACAAATTCACCCCTCCACTTT	CASSPTGQRNTNSPLHF